This entry lists 12 T cell receptor beta chains sequenced from one sample in a study of control samples from healthy donors and cancer patients. The protocol was immunoSEQ multiplex PCR, while the TCRdb copy is restricted to in-frame clones and leaves out a portion. The sample holds roughly 63,000 clones, around 90% seen once. The specimen was PBMCs. The receptors come from a man between 60 and 75 years old with colorectal cancer.

The genes are TRBV2 and TRBJ2-3; 10 nucleotides align to TRBD2. The germline V gene encodes CDR1 SNHLY and CDR2 FYNNEI. V was pared by 6 bases and J by 1 base, with 10 bases of the junction left unmatched. The CDR3 runs 17 residues. CDR3 nucleotide sequence: TGTGCCAGCAGCCCCCCGCCCCTAGCGGGGGGCACAGATACGCAGTATTTT. It codes for CASSPPPLAGGTDTQYF.

The chain couples TRBV5-4 to TRBJ1-1; D ambiguous. There are 15 residues in the CDR3. V lost 3 bases and J lost 0, with 12 bases in between. Germline V CDR1 and CDR2: SGHNT, YYREEE (reference sequence). CDR3 residues: CASSSARQMNTEAFF. The CDR3 DNA reads TGTGCCAGCAGCTCGGCCCGGCAGATGAACACTGAAGCTTTCTTT.

The chain couples TRBV23-1 to TRBJ2-4; D is unclear. TRBV23-1 is an ORF for which the function is uncertain. CDR3 size: 17 residues. V was trimmed by 5 bases and J by 1 base, leaving 18 bases between them. The CDR3: CASSKSFGCSAKNIQYF. The CDR3, as DNA: TGCGCCAGCAGTAAAAGCTTTGGGTGTTCGGCCAAAAACATTCAGTACTTC.

This chain uses TRBV18 with TRBJ2-3; 7 nucleotides align to TRBD2. CDR3 length: 16 amino acids. Germline trimming cut 3 bases from V and 0 bases from J; bases unmatched to any gene: 6. Germline CDR1 and CDR2: KGHSH and LQKENI. Here the CDR3 reads CASSPKARGSTDTQYF. CDR3 in DNA: TGTGCCAGCTCACCCAAAGCGCGGGGGAGCACAGATACGCAGTATTTT.

This clone was seen a handful of times. The gene calls are TRBV7-9 and TRBJ2-3; D is ambiguous. Trimming pared 10 bases from V and 1 base from J, leaving 9 bases between. Germline V gene sequence: CDR1 SEHNR, CDR2 FQNEAQ (reference sequence). CDR3 length equals 12 residues. The CDR3 nucleotides read TGTGCCACCACTCCCCGCACAGATACGCAGTATTTT. Translated, it gives CATTPRTDTQYF.

The chain carries TRBV11-2 and TRBJ2-7; 7 bases are shared with TRBD1. Looked up from germline, CDR1 is SGHAT and CDR2 is FQNNGV. V lost 4 bases to trimming and J lost 2 bases; unmatched junction nucleotides: 8. This CDR3 region has 15 residues. The CDR3 sequence: CASSYPRTGAYEQYF. CDR3 bases: TGTGCCAGCAGCTACCCTAGGACAGGCGCCTACGAGCAGTACTTC.

V gene TRBV5-1 combines with J gene TRBJ1-6; no firm D call. V was trimmed by 4 bases and J by 6 bases, leaving 8 bases between them. The CDR3 spans 13 residues. The germline CDR1 and CDR2 sequences are SGHRS and YFSETQ. The CDR3 DNA reads as TGCGCCAGCAGCCTGAGGACTAATTCACCCCTCCACTTT. Its translation: CASSLRTNSPLHF.

The chain uses TRBV14 and TRBJ1-2; 7 bases agree with TRBD1. CDR3 length equals 15 residues. V was clipped by 2 bases and J by 0 bases; unmatched bases: 3. Germline CDR1 reads SGHDN; CDR2 reads FVKESK. The CDR3 here is CASSQKQGANYGYTF. Here the CDR3 DNA reads TGTGCCAGCAGCCAAAAGCAGGGGGCTAACTATGGCTACACCTTC.

The rearrangement uses TRBV29-1 and TRBJ1-1; the D is unclear. The CDR3 extends over 13 amino acids. V was cut by 4 bases and J by 2 bases, with 11 bases left in between. The germline V gene encodes CDR1 SQVTM and CDR2 ANQGSEA. Written as DNA, the CDR3 is TGCAGCGTTGGCACAGTAGGAAACACTGAAGCTTTCTTT. Its translation is CSVGTVGNTEAFF.

J is TRBJ2-7 and V is TRBV19; D gene uncertain. V lost 0 bases and J lost 3, with 12 bases in between. CDR3 length: 15 residues. The germline CDR1 and CDR2 sequences are LNHDA and SQIVND (reference sequence). CDR3 amino acids: CASSIDYGRNYEQYF. For the CDR3, the DNA is TGTGCCAGTAGTATAGATTATGGCAGAAACTACGAGCAGTACTTC.

Comment on this clone: One end of the junction is discordant with germline, which a read error may explain. The rearrangement links TRBV12-3 or TRBV12-4 to TRBJ1-2; possibly TRBD1 for D (6 bases). CDR3 length: 10 amino acids. CDR3 sequence: CASSSGTLDF. CDR3 nucleotide sequence: TGTGCCAGCAGTTCCGGGACACTTGACTTC.

This chain connects TRBV7-2 to TRBJ2-1, with 9 bases matching TRBD1. Germline V gives CDR1 SGHTA, CDR2 FQGNSA. The CDR3 runs 15 residues. The V and J ends lost 1 base and 7 bases, in that order; junction bases with no gene match: 5. The CDR3 reads CASSLDGTGPNEQFF. CDR3 sequence (DNA): TGTGCCAGCAGCTTAGATGGGACAGGGCCTAATGAGCAGTTCTTC.